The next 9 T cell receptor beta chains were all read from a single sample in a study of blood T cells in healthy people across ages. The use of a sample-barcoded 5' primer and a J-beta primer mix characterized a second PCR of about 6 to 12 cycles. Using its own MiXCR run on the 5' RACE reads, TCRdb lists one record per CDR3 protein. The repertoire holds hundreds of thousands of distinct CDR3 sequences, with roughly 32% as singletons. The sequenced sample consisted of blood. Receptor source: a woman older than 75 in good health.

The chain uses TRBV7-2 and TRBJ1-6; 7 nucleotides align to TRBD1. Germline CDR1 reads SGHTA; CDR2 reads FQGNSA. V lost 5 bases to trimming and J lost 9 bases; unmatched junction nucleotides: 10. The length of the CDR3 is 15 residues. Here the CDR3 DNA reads TGTGCCAGCAGCCCCGGGCCAGGGGGACTTTCACCCCTCCACTTT. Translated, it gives CASSPGPGGLSPLHF. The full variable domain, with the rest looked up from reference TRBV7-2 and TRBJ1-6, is GAGVSQSPSNKVTEKGKDVELRCDPISGHTALYWYRQSLGQGLEFLIYFQGNSAPDKSGLPSDRFSAERTGGSVSTLTIQRTQQEDSAVYLCASSPGPGGLSPLHFGNGTRLTVT.

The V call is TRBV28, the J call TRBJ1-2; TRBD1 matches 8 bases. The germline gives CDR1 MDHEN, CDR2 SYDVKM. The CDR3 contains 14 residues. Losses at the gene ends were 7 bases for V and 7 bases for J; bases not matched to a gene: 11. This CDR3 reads CASTQDRVRSGYTF. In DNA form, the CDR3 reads TGTGCCAGCACCCAGGACAGGGTTCGGTCTGGCTACACCTTC.

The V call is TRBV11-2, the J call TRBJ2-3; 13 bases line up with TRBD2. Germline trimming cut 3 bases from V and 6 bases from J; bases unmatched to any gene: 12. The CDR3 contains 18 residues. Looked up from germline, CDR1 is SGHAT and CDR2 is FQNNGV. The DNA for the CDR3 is TGTGCCAGCAGCTTTGGGACTAGCGGGGTAGGGTTTAAGGATACGCAGTATTTT. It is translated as CASSFGTSGVGFKDTQYF.

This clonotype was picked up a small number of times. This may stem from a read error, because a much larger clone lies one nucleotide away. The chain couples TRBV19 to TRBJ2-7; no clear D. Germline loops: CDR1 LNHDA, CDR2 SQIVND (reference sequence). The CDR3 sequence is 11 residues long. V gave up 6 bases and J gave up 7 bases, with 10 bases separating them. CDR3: CASRAFNEQYF. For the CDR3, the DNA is TGTGCCAGTAGGGCCTTCAATGAGCAGTACTTC.

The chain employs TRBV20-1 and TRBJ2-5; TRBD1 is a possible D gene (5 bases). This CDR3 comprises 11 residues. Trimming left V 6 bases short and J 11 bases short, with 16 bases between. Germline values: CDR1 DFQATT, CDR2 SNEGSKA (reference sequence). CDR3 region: CSAGVYGEQYF. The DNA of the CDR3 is TGCAGTGCAGGGGTATACGGTGAGCAGTACTTC.

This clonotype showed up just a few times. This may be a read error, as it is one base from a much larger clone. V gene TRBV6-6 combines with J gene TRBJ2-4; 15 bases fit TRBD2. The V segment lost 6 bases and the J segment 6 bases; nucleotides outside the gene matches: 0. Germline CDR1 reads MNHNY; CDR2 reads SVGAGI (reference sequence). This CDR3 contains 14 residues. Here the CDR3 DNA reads TGTGCCAGCAGGGGACTAGCGGGGGGAAACATTCAGTACTTC. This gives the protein CASRGLAGGNIQYF.

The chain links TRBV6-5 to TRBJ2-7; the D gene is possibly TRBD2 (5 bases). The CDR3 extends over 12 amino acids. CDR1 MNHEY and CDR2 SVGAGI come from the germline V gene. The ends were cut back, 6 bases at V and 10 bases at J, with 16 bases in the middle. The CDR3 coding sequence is TGTGCCAGCAGGGGTCCTGCGGAGGTCCAGTACTTC. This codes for CASRGPAEVQYF.

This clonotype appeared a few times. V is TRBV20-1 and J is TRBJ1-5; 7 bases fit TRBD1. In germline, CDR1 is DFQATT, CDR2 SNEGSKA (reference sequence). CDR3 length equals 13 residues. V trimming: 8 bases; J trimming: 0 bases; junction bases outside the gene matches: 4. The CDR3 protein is CSLGQSSNQPQHF. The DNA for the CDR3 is TGCAGTCTGGGACAGAGTAGCAATCAGCCCCAGCATTTT.

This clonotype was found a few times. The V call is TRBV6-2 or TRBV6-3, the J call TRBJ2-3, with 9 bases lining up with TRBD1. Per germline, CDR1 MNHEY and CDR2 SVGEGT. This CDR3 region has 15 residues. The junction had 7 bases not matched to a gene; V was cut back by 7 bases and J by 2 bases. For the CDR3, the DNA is TGTGCCAGCACCAAGGGGACAGGGCCCACAGATACGCAGTATTTT. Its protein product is CASTKGTGPTDTQYF.